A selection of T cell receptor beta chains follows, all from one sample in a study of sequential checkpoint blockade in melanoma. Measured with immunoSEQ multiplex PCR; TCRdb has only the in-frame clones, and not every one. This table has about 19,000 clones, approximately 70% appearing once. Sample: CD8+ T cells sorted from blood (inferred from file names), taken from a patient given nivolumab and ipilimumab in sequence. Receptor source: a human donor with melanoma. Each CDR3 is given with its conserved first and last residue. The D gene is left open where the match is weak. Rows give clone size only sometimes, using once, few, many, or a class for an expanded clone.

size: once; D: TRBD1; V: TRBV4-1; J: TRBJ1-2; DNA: TGCGCCAGCAGCCCCGTGGGGGCAGGGGGCCCTGGGGCTAACTATGGCTACACCTTC; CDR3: CASSPVGAGGPGANYGYTF
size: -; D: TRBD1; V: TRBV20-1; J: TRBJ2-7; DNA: TGCAGTGCGCCACCGGGACAGGGGGTAACCTTC; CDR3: CSAPPGQGVTF
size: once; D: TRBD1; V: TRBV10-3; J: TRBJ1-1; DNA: TGTGCCATCAGTGAGGCAGGGGGTCGCACTGAAGCTTTCTTT; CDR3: CAISEAGGRTEAFF
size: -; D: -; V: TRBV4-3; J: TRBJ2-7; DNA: TGCGCCAGCAGCCAAAGTCCCCCCGGGACAAAGAGCTCCTACGAGCAGTACTTC; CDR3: CASSQSPPGTKSSYEQYF
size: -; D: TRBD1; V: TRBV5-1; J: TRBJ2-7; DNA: TGCGCCAGCAGCTTGACAGGGGTGGCCGAGCAGTACTTC; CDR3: CASSLTGVAEQYF
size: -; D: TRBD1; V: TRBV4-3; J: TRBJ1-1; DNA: TGCGCCAGCAGCTCACAGGGGGCAAACACTGAAGCTTTCTTT; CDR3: CASSSQGANTEAFF
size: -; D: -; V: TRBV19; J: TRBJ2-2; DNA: TGTGCCAGTAGGTACTCGACATCCACCGGGGAGCTGTTTTTT; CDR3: CASRYSTSTGELFF
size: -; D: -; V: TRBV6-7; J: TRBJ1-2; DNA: TGTGCCAGCAGTTCCATCCGACAGGAGTTAAATGGCTACACCTTC; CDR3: CASSSIRQELNGYTF
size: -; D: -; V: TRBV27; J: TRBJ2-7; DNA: TGTGCCAGCAGCACCTTCGGGGGAGCGGACTACGAGCAGTACTTC; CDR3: CASSTFGGADYEQYF
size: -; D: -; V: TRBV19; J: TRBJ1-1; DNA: TGTGCCAGTAGTATAGCCGACAGTTTGAACACTGAAGCTTTCTTT; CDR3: CASSIADSLNTEAFF
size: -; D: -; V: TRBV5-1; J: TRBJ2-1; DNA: TGCGCCAGCAGCCCCCGGCGGGATGAGCAGTTCTTC; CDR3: CASSPRRDEQFF
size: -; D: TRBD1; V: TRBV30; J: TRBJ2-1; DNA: TGTGCCTGGAGTGTAGGGGGCTCTGAGCAGTTCTTC; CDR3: CAWSVGGSEQFF
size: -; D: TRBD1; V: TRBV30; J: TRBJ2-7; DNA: TGTGCCTGGAGTACACCCCCCTGGACAGGGCCGTACGAGCAGTACTTC; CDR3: CAWSTPPWTGPYEQYF
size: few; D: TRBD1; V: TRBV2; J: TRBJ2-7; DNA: TGTGCCAGCAGTTTAGCTGGACAGGGCCCCTACGAGCAGTACTTC; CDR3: CASSLAGQGPYEQYF
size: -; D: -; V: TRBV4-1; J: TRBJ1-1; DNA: TGCGCCAGCAGCCAAAAAGAAAGCACGAACACTGAAGCTTTCTTT; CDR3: CASSQKESTNTEAFF
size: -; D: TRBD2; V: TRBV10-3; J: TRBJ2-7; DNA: TGTGCCATCAGTGACCCCGGACAAGCTAGCGGGAGAGGGGAGCAGTACTTC; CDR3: CAISDPGQASGRGEQYF
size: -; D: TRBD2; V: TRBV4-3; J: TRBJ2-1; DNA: TGCGCCAGCAGCCAGCTGACTAGCGGGATTTACAATGAGCAGTTCTTC; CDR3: CASSQLTSGIYNEQFF
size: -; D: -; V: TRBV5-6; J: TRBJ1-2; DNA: TGTGCCAGCAGCTTGTCTGCCACAGAAGGCTACACCTTC; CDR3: CASSLSATEGYTF
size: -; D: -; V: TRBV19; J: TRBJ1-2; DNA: TGTGCCAGTAGTTATGCGGAATTCGTCTATGGCTACACCTTC; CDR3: CASSYAEFVYGYTF
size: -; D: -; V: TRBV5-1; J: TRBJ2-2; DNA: TGCGCCAGCAGCTTGACAGTGAACACCGGGGAGCTGTTTTTT; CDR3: CASSLTVNTGELFF
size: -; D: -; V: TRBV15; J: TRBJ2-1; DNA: TGTGCCACCAGCAAATCGAGAACGGTAGACAATGAGCAGTTCTTC; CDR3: CATSKSRTVDNEQFF
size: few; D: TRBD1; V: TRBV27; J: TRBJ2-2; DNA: TGTGCCAGCAGTTTATGGGGACAGGGTTCCGGGGAGCTGTTTTTT; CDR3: CASSLWGQGSGELFF
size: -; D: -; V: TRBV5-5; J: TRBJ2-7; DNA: TGTGCCAGCAGCTACCGGGACTCAGAGTTAAGGGAGCAGTACTTC; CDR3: CASSYRDSELREQYF
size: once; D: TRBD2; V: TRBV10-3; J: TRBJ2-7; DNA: TGTGCCATCGGACTAGCGGGCAACTACGAGCAGTACTTC; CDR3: CAIGLAGNYEQYF
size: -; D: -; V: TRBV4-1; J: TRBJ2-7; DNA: TGCGCCAGCAGCCAAGGACCTCCCTGGGCAGGGGCGTCCTACGAGCAGTACTTC; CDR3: CASSQGPPWAGASYEQYF
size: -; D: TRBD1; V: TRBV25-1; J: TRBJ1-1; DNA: TGTGCCACCAGGGGGGGGGCAGCTGAAGCTTTCTTT; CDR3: CATRGGAAEAFF
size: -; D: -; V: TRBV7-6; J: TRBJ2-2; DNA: TGTGCCAGCAGCTTCGGGCAGGGGTCCGGGGAGCTGTTTTTT; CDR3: CASSFGQGSGELFF
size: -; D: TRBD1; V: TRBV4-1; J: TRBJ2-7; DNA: TGCGCCAGCAGCCCCTTCCCGCTACCAGGACAGGGATCCTACGAGCAGTACTTC; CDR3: CASSPFPLPGQGSYEQYF
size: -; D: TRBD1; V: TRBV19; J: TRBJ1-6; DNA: TGTGCCAGTAGTATCGCGACAGGGTCCCAAACGTATTCACCCCTCCACTTT; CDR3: CASSIATGSQTYSPLHF
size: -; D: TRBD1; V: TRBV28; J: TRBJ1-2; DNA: TGTGCCAGCAGTTTCAGGGACAGCTATGGCTACACCTTC; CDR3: CASSFRDSYGYTF
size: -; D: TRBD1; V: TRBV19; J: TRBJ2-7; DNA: TGTGCCAGTAGTATGGACAGGGGATCTTACGAGCAGTACTTC; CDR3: CASSMDRGSYEQYF
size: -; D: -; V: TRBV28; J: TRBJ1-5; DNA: TGTGCCAGCTTCCGTCGAGAGGGCCTCAATCAGCCCCAGCATTTT; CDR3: CASFRREGLNQPQHF
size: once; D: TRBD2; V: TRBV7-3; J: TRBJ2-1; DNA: TGTGCCAGCAGCCAACTAGCGGGGGCCTACAATGAGCAGTTCTTC; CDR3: CASSQLAGAYNEQFF
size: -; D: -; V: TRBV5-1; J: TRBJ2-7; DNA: TGCGCCAGCAGCTGGCGGGGGCCCTCCTACGAGCAGTACTTC; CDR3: CASSWRGPSYEQYF
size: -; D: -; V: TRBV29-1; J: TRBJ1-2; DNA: TGCAGCGTTGGATTCGCAGGCCGTTATGGCTACACCTTC; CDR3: CSVGFAGRYGYTF
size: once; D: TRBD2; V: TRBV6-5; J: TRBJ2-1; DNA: TGTGCCAGCAGTTACACCCCGGCGGGGGGCAATGAGCAGTTCTTC; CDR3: CASSYTPAGGNEQFF
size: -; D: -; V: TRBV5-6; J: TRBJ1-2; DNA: TGTGCCAGCAGCTTATTGACTCCGTCCTATGGCTACACCTTC; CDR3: CASSLLTPSYGYTF
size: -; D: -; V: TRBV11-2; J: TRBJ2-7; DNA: TGTGCCAGCAGCTTAGCACAGGACTACGAGCAGTACTTC; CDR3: CASSLAQDYEQYF
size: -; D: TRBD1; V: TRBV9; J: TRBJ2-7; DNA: TGTGCCAGCAGCCCATTGGGACAGCCTTGGGAGCAGTACTTC; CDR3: CASSPLGQPWEQYF
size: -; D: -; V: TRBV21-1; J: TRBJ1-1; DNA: TGTGCCAGCAGCAAGGGGGACAGGGGGCTCACTGAAGCTTTCTTT; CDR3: CASSKGDRGLTEAFF
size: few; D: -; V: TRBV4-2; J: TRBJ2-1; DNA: TGTGCCAGCAGCCCACTTCATAGCAGCTCCTACAATGAGCAGTTCTTC; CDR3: CASSPLHSSSYNEQFF
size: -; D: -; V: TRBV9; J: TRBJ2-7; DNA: TGTGCCAGCAGCGTAGCGAGGGCAACGGACGAGCAGTACTTC; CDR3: CASSVARATDEQYF
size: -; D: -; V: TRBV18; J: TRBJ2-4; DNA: TGTGCCAGCTCACCCCCGGGGGTTGGACAAAACATTCAGTACTTC; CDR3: CASSPPGVGQNIQYF
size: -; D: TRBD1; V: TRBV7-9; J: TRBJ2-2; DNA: TGTGCCAGCAGCTGGGACAGGGGTAGCAGGGAGCTGTTTTTT; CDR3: CASSWDRGSRELFF
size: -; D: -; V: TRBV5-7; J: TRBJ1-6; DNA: TGTGCCAGCAGCTTACGCGACACATCCAACAGGGTGGAGCCCCTCCACTTT; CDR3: CASSLRDTSNRVEPLHF
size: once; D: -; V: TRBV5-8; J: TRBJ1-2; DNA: TGTGCCAGCAGCTTGGGGCAGAACTATGGCTACACCTTC; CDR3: CASSLGQNYGYTF
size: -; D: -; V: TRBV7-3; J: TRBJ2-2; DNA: TGTGCCAGCAGCTTAGAAGAAGGGAGGTTGTTTTTT; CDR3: CASSLEEGRLFF
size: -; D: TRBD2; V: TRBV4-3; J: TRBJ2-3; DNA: TGCGCCAGCAGCCAAGTACCTAGCGGGAGGGGGGCAGATACGCAGTATTTT; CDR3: CASSQVPSGRGADTQYF
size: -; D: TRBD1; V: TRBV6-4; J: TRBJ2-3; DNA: TGTGCCAGCAGAGGGGACAGGGACACAGATACGCAGTATTTT; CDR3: CASRGDRDTDTQYF
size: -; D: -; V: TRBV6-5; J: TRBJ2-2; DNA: TGTGCCAGCAGTTCCCCCGGGGGGGAGCTGTTTTTT; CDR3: CASSSPGGELFF
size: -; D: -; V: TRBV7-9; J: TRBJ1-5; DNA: TGTGCCAGCAGCTTAGCCGGGTCCGGTCTTAATCAGCCCCAGCATTTT; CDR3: CASSLAGSGLNQPQHF
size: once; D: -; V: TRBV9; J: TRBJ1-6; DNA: TGTGCCAGCAGCGTAGGAGGGTCGCTAGCCTATAATTCACCCCTCCACTTT; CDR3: CASSVGGSLAYNSPLHF
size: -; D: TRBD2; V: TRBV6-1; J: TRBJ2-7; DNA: TGTGCCAGCAGTGAGAGGGTAGGGCTAGCGGAAGCCTACGAGCAGTACTTC; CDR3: CASSERVGLAEAYEQYF
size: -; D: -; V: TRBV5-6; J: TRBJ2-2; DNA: TGTGCCAGCAGCTTAGGGGGAAGGAGCACCGGGGAGCTGTTTTTT; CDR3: CASSLGGRSTGELFF
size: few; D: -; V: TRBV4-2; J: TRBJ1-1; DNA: TGTGCCAGCAGCACGATACAGAAGAACACTGAAGCTTTCTTT; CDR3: CASSTIQKNTEAFF
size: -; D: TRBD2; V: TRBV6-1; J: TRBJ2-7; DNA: TGTGCCAGCAGTGGTTGGACTAGCGAGCCCTACGAGCAGTACTTC; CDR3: CASSGWTSEPYEQYF